The 3 T cell receptor beta chains given below trace back to one sample, sequenced in a study of shared clonotypes between healthy human individuals. Produced via immunoSEQ multiplex PCR; TCRdb's table is partial and in-frame only. The sample lists roughly 700,000 clones; approximately 79% were seen once. Material: memory CD4+ T cells sorted from blood. The sample's subset: CD45RA-negative fraction. Source of these receptors: a woman aged 25 to 39 in good health.

The chain combines TRBV25-1 with TRBJ1-4; tentatively, D is TRBD1 (5 bases). V was shortened by 5 bases and J by 3 bases, with 19 bases between the two germline ends. The CDR3 has 17 residues. Per the germline V gene, CDR1 is MGHDK and CDR2 is SYGVNS. The CDR3 DNA is TGTGCCAGCAGTCTCTTCGCGGGGGAAGCAGCTAATGAAAAACTGTTTTTT. This codes for CASSLFAGEAANEKLFF.

This clone was recorded only once. The identical CDR3 is also encoded by other nucleotide sequences in the sample. The chain uses TRBV9 and TRBJ2-3; D not resolved. CDR1 and CDR2 (germline): SGDLS, YYNGEE. This CDR3 comprises 15 residues. The ends were cut back, 0 bases at V and 0 bases at J, with 8 bases in the middle. CDR3 bases: TGTGCCAGCAGCGTAGGTTTAACTAGCACAGATACGCAGTATTTT. It codes for CASSVGLTSTDTQYF.

J is TRBJ2-1 and V is TRBV10-2; TRBD2 agrees at 13 bases. V was pared by 8 bases and J by 7 bases, with 5 bases of the junction left unmatched. Per germline, CDR1 WSHSY and CDR2 SAAADI. This CDR3 comprises 14 residues. The CDR3 DNA sequence: TGCGCCAGCCGGACTAGCGGGAGTGGAAATGAGCAGTTCTTC. Protein product: CASRTSGSGNEQFF.